Sequencing of this TCR beta chain was carried out in a study of Ad26.COV2.S vaccination and SARS-CoV-2 variants. There are 17 residues in the CDR3. Trimming stripped 1 base from V and 4 bases from J, with 16 bases between. The germline V gene encodes CDR1 LGHDT and CDR2 YNNKEL (reference sequence). Stated treatment: roughly 18 received Ad26.COV2.S at low or high dose, single or two shots; 5 received placebo; per-sample allocation not given. The samples were gathered on day 63 after the first injection of vaccine or placebo. As its vector, the vaccine had Ad26, which expressed Wuhan-strain SARS-CoV-2 spike. TCRdb's table, derived via immunoSEQ multiplex PCR, lists solely in-frame clones and lacks some. The sample comprises about 680,000 clones, 70% to 90% of which are singletons, and approximately 1.5% rests with the top ten.

The TCR originated in a person aged 18-65 years who received the Ad26.COV2.S COVID-19 vaccine or a placebo. The source was peripheral blood, collected in a trial of Ad26.COV2.S vaccine versus placebo. This rearrangement joins TRBV3-1 (or the pseudogene TRBV3-2) to TRBJ2-2; D gene ambiguous. CDR3: CASSQVFVRPITGELFF. In nucleotides, the CDR3 is TGTGCCAGCAGCCAAGTATTCGTTAGACCCATCACCGGGGAGCTGTTTTTT.